The 16 T cell receptor beta chains below were found in one sample sequenced in a study of blood T cell repertoires in COVID-19 (TCRdb year 2020). The library was prepared using the immunoSEQ multiplex PCR assay. The source is immuneACCESS, and TCRdb retained only in-frame sequences with V and J called. Part of the clones is not carried over; for the studies checked, unresolved V genes explain less than half of this, and the remainder is unexplained. The sample table records 40,000 to 55,000 clones; 88% of these occur just once. The top ten hold about 10% of the sample. What was sequenced was peripheral blood. The receptors were gathered from a man aged 50 or older with active COVID-19.

The chain has TRBV6-2 or TRBV6-3 and TRBJ2-5; TRBD1 might be the D (6 bases). Per germline, CDR1 MNHEY and CDR2 SVGEGT. The CDR3 runs to 14 residues. Trimming took off 6 bases at V and 4 bases at J, with 15 bases between the two ends. The CDR3 spells CASSEGEPGETQYF. The CDR3 DNA follows: TGTGCCAGCAGCGAGGGGGAGCCGGGAGAGACCCAGTACTTC.

This rearrangement joins TRBV3-1 (or the pseudogene TRBV3-2) to TRBJ2-2; D is uncertain. The length of the CDR3 is 14 residues. V gave up 2 bases and J gave up 4 bases, with 8 bases separating them. Germline CDR1 reads LGHDT; CDR2 reads YNNKEL (reference sequence). CDR3 DNA sequence: TGTGCCAGCAGCCAACCGCGCGCCACCGGGGAGCTGTTTTTT. This translates into CASSQPRATGELFF.

The genes are TRBV3-1 (or the pseudogene TRBV3-2) and TRBJ2-1, with TRBD2 identical over 7 bases. This CDR3 region has 17 residues. V was pared by 0 bases and J by 2 bases, with 7 bases of the junction left unmatched. The germline gives CDR1 LGHDT, CDR2 YNNKEL (reference sequence). This CDR3 is CASSQEELAGAYNEQFF. The CDR3 DNA is TGTGCCAGCAGCCAAGAAGAACTCGCGGGGGCCTACAATGAGCAGTTCTTC.

This clone was seen a single time. This chain uses TRBV5-8 with TRBJ2-7; no clear D. The V end lost 3 bases, the J end lost 1 base, and 5 bases lay between the germline ends. Per germline, CDR1 SGHTS and CDR2 YDEGEE. This CDR3 has 12 amino acids. For the CDR3, the DNA is TGTGCCAGCAGCTCTCCTTCCTACGAGCAGTACTTC. It specifies CASSSPSYEQYF.

The V and J genes are TRBV5-1 and TRBJ2-5; D is possibly TRBD2 (6 bases). Trimming pared 4 bases from V and 4 bases from J, leaving 14 bases between. This CDR3 has 14 residues. The V gene's germline CDR1 is SGHRS and CDR2 YFSETQ. In nucleotides, the CDR3 is TGCGCCAGCAGCATAGCGGTCTCTTCAGAGACCCAGTACTTC. Translated: CASSIAVSSETQYF.

The chain combines TRBV28 with TRBJ2-1; perhaps TRBD2 as D (7 bases). Germline loops: CDR1 MDHEN, CDR2 SYDVKM. The CDR3 loop spans 16 amino acids. V lost 10 bases, J lost 2 bases, and 21 bases lay in between. CDR3 nucleotide sequence: TGTGCCACGCATGGGAGGGGGATTGAAGCCTACAATGAGCAGTTCTTC. Translation: CATHGRGIEAYNEQFF. The full variable domain, completed using reference TRBV28 and TRBJ2-1, is DVKVTQSSRYLVKRTGEKVFLECVQDMDHENMFWYRQDPGLGLRLIYFSYDVKMKEKGDIPEGYSVSREKKERFSLILESASTNQTSMYLCATHGRGIEAYNEQFFGPGTRLTVL.

DNA for the CDR3: TGTGCCACACAAAGGGACTCTACCTACGAGCAGTACTTC. It yields the protein CATQRDSTYEQYF. The chain links TRBV24-1 to TRBJ2-7; maybe TRBD2 (6 bases). V lost 10 bases and J lost 2, with 14 bases in between. Germline CDR1 KGHDR, CDR2 SFDVKD. There are 13 residues in the CDR3.

This chain joins TRBV7-3 and TRBJ2-5; 14 nucleotides match TRBD2. Germline V gives CDR1 SGHTA, CDR2 FQGTGA. With 4 bases clipped from V and 0 bases from J, the junction kept 7 bases outside the gene matches. There are 18 residues in the CDR3. The CDR3 region is CASSYGLAGGTYQETQYF. Written as DNA, the CDR3 is TGTGCCAGCAGCTACGGACTAGCGGGAGGAACGTACCAAGAGACCCAGTACTTC. The full variable domain, its missing parts supplied by reference TRBV7-3 and TRBJ2-5, is GAGVSQTPSNKVTEKGKYVELRCDPISGHTALYWYRQSLGQGPEFLIYFQGTGAADDSGLPNDRFFAVRPEGSVSTLKIQRTERGDSAVYLCASSYGLAGGTYQETQYFGPGTRLLVL.

The chain recombines TRBV3-1 (or the pseudogene TRBV3-2) with TRBJ1-3, with D perhaps matching TRBD1 (5 bases). Trimming stripped 3 bases from V and 4 bases from J, with 10 bases between. The CDR3 sequence is 14 residues long. Germline values: CDR1 LGHDT, CDR2 YNNKEL (reference sequence). As DNA, the CDR3 is TGTGCCAGCAGCCACCCTCAGGGAGGAAACACCATATATTTT. It translates to CASSHPQGGNTIYF.

V gene TRBV5-8 combines with J gene TRBJ2-3; D call uncertain. The V end lost 3 bases, the J end lost 1 base, and 15 bases lay between the germline ends. The germline V gene has CDR1 SGHTS and CDR2 YDEGEE. The CDR3 covers 16 residues. CDR3 bases: TGTGCCAGCAGCTCCGGAGTTAGACGGGGCACAGATACGCAGTATTTT. Translation gives CASSSGVRRGTDTQYF.

This chain connects TRBV4-1 to TRBJ2-1; D might be TRBD2 (5 bases). The CDR3 totals 14 residues. Trimming cost V 4 bases and J 5 bases, with 12 bases left between them. Germline V gene sequence: CDR1 MGHRA, CDR2 YSYEKL. The CDR3 loop is CASSRLGSDNEQFF. For the CDR3, the DNA is TGCGCCAGCAGCCGCCTAGGGAGTGACAATGAGCAGTTCTTC.

The chain has TRBV19 and TRBJ2-1, with TRBD2 identical over 10 bases. Per germline, CDR1 LNHDA and CDR2 SQIVND (reference sequence). V dropped 7 bases and J dropped 5; count of bases not matched to a gene: 8. CDR3 size: 15 residues. The CDR3 spells CASTRVAGGNNEQFF. CDR3 DNA: TGTGCCAGTACCCGAGTAGCGGGGGGTAACAATGAGCAGTTCTTC.

This chain links TRBV5-6 with TRBJ2-1, with TRBD2 identical over 10 bases. The germline V gene encodes CDR1 SGHDT and CDR2 YYEEEE. Trimming cost V 2 bases and J 12 bases; bases outside gene matches: 11. The CDR3 sequence is 15 residues long. In nucleotides, the CDR3 is TGTGCCAGCAGCTTAATCAAGCGGGAGGGCCGGGTGCAGTTCTTC. This translates into CASSLIKREGRVQFF. The full variable domain, with the rest looked up from reference TRBV5-6 and TRBJ2-1, is DAGVTQSPTHLIKTRGQQVTLRCSPKSGHDTVSWYQQALGQGPQFIFQYYEEEERQRGNFPDRFSGHQFPNYSSELNVNALLLGDSALYLCASSLIKREGRVQFFGPGTRLTVL.

This clone was seen once. V is TRBV7-8 and J is TRBJ2-2; 7 nucleotides agree with TRBD1. The germline gives CDR1 SGHVS, CDR2 FQNEAQ. The V segment lost 3 bases and the J segment 1 base; nucleotides outside the gene matches: 11. The CDR3 contains 18 residues. In DNA, the CDR3 is TGTGCCAGCAGCTTGAGACAGGGACGGATTAGGAACACCGGGGAGCTGTTTTTT. Its protein product is CASSLRQGRIRNTGELFF. Full variable domain (remainder filled in from reference TRBV7-8 and TRBJ2-2): GAGVSQSPRYKVAKRGQDVALRCDPISGHVSLFWYQQALGQGPEFLTYFQNEAQLDKSGLPSDRFFAERPEGSVSTLKIQRTQQEDSAVYLCASSLRQGRIRNTGELFFGEGSRLTVL.

The chain uses TRBV4-1 and TRBJ2-5; 7 bases are a match to TRBD2. Germline values: CDR1 MGHRA, CDR2 YSYEKL. Trimming cost V 4 bases and J 3 bases; bases outside gene matches: 8. The CDR3 extends over 15 amino acids. The CDR3 loop is CASSPRDYKKETQYF. CDR3 nucleotide sequence: TGCGCCAGCAGCCCCCGGGACTATAAAAAAGAGACCCAGTACTTC.

The chain has TRBV11-2 and TRBJ2-3; 7 nucleotides line up with TRBD1. Germline CDR1 SGHAT, CDR2 FQNNGV. The CDR3 is 15 amino acids. V lost 6 bases and J lost 9; bases outside the gene matches: 15. CDR3 sequence: CASSSVGGAAGTQYF. The CDR3 region has the DNA TGTGCCAGCAGTTCCGTAGGGGGCGCGGCAGGGACGCAGTATTTT.